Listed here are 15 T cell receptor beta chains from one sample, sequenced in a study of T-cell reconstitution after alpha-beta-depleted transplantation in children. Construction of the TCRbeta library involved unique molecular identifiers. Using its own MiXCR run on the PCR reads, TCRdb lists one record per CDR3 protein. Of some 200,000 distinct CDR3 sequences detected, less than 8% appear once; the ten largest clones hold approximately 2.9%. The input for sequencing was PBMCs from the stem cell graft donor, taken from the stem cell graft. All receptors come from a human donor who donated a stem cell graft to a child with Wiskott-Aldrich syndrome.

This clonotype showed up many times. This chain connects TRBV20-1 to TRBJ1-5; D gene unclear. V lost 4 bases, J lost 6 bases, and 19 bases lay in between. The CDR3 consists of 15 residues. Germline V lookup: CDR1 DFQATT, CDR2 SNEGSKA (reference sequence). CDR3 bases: TGCAGTGCTATAGCCGGCCCTACTTTCGTTCAGCCCCAGCATTTT. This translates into CSAIAGPTFVQPQHF.

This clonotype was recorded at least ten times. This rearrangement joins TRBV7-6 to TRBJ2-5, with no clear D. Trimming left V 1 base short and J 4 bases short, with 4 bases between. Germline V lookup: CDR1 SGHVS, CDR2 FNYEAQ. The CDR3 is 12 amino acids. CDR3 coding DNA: TGTGCCAGCAGCTTAGAATCAGAGACCCAGTACTTC. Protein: CASSLESETQYF.

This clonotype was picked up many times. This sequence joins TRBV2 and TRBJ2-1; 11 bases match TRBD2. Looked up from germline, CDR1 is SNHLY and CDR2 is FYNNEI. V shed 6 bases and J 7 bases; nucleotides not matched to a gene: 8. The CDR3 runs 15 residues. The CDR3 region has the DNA TGTGCCAGCAGGACGGGACTAGCGGAAGGGAATGAGCAGTTCTTC. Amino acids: CASRTGLAEGNEQFF.

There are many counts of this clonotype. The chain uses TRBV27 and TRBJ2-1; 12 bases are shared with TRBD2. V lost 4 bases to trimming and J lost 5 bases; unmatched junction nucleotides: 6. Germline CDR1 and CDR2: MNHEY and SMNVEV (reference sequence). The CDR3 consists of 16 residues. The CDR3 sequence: CASSSTSGRTHNEQFF. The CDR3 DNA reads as TGTGCCAGCAGTTCGACTAGCGGGAGAACTCACAATGAGCAGTTCTTC.

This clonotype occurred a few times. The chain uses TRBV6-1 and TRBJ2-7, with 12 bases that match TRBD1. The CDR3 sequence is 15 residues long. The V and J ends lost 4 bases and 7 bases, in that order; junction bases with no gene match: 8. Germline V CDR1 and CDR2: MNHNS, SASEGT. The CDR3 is CASSVSGTGGIEQYF. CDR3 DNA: TGTGCCAGCAGTGTATCCGGGACAGGGGGCATTGAGCAGTACTTC.

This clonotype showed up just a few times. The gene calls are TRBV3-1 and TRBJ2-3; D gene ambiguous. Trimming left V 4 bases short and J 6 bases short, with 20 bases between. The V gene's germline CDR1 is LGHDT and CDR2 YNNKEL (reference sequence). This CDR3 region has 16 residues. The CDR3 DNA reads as TGTGCCAGCAGCCCTCCACTCGACCGGGTGGGCGATACGCAGTATTTT. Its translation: CASSPPLDRVGDTQYF.

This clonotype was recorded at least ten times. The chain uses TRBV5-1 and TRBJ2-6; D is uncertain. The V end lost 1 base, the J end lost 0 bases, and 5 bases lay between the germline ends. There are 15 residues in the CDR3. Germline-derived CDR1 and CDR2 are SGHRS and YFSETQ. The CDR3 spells CASSLFGSGANVLTF. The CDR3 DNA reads TGCGCCAGCAGCTTGTTTGGCTCTGGGGCCAACGTCCTGACTTTC.

CDR3 sequence: CASSRAVNTEAFF. CDR3 nucleotides: TGTGCCAGCAGCAGAGCAGTTAACACTGAAGCTTTCTTT. The V gene is TRBV3-1, the J gene TRBJ1-1; D remains unclear. Trimming removed 5 bases at V and 2 bases at J, with 9 bases between. The CDR3 covers 13 residues. Germline lookup yields CDR1 LGHDT and CDR2 YNNKEL (reference sequence). The full variable domain, its missing parts supplied by reference TRBV3-1 and TRBJ1-1, is DTAVSQTPKYLVTQMGNDKSIKCEQNLGHDTMYWYKQDSKKFLKIMFSYNNKELIINETVPNRFSPKSPDKAHLNLHINSLELGDSAVYFCASSRAVNTEAFFGQGTRLTVV.

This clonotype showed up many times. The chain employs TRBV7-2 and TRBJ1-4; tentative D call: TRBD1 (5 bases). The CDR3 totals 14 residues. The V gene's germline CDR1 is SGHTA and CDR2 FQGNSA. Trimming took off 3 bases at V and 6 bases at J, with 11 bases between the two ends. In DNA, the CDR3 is TGTGCCAGCAGCTTTTTGGGGGTTGATGAAAAACTGTTTTTT. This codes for CASSFLGVDEKLFF.

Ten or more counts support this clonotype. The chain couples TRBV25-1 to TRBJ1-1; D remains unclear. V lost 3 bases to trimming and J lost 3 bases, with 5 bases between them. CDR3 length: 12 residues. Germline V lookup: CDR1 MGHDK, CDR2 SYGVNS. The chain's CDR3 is CASSDGYTEAFF. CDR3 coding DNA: TGTGCCAGCAGTGATGGTTACACTGAAGCTTTCTTT.

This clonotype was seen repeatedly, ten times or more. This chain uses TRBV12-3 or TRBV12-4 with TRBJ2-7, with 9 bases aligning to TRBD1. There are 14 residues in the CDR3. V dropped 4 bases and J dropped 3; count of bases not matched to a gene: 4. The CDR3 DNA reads TGTGCCAGCAGTTGGTGGGACAGGGTCTACGAGCAGTACTTC. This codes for CASSWWDRVYEQYF.

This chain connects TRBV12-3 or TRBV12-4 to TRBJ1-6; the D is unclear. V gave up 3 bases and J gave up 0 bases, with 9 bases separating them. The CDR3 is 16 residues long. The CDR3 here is CASSFTPNSYNSPLHF. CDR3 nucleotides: TGTGCCAGCAGTTTTACCCCAAACTCCTATAATTCACCCCTCCACTTT.

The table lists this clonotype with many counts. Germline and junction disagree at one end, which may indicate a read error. CDR3 in amino acids: CASSLARTNNDQFF. In DNA, the CDR3 is TGTGCCAGCAGCTTAGCAAGGACCAACAATGATCAGTTCTTC. V and J are TRBV7-8 and TRBJ2-1; D gene uncertain. The CDR3 sequence is 14 residues long. Per germline, CDR1 SGHVS and CDR2 FQNEAQ.

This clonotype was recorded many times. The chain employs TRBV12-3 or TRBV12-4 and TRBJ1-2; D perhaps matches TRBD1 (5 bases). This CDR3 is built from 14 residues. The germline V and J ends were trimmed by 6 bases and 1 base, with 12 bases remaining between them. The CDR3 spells CASSLGTYNYGYTF. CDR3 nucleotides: TGTGCCAGCAGCCTCGGGACCTATAACTATGGCTACACCTTC.

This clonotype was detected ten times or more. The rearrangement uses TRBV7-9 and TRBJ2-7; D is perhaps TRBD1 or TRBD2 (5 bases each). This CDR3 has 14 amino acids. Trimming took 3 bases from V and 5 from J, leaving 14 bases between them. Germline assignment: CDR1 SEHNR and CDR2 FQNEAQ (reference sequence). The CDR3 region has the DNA TGTGCCAGCAGCTTCACCGAGGGGTCCCACGAGCAGTACTTC. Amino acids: CASSFTEGSHEQYF.